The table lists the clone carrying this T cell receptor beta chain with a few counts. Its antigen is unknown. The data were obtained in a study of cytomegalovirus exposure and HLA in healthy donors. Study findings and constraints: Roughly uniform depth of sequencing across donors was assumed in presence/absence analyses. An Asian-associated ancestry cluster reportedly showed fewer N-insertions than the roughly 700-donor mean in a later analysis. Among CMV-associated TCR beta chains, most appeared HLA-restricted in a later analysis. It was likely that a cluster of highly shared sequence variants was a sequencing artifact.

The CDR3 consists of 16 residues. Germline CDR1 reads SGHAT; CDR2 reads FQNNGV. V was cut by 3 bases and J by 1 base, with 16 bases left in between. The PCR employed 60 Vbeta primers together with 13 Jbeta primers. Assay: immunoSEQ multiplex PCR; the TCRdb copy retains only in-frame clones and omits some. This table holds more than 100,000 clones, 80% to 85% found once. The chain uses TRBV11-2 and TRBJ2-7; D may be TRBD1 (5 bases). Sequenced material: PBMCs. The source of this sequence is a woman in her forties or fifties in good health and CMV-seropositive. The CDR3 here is CASSLGPAGMSYEQYF. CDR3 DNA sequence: TGTGCCAGCAGCTTGGGCCCGGCAGGGATGTCCTACGAGCAGTACTTC.